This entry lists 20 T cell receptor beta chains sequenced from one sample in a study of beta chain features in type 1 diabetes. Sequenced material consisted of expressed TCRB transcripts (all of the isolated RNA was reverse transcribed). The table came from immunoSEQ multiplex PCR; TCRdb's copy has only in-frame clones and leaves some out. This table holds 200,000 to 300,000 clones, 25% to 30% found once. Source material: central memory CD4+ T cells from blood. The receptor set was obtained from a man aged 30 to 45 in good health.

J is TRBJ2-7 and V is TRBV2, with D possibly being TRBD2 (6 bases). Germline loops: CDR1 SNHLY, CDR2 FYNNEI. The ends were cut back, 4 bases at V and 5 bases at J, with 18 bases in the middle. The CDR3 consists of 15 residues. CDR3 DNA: TGTGCCAGCAGTGGAGAGGGACTCTTAACCAACGAGCAGTACTTC. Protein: CASSGEGLLTNEQYF.

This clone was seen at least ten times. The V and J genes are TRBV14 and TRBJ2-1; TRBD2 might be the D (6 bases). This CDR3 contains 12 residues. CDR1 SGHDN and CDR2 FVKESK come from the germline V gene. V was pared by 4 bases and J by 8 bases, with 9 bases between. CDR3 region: CASSRWRDEQFF. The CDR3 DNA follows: TGTGCCAGCAGCCGCTGGAGGGATGAGCAGTTCTTC.

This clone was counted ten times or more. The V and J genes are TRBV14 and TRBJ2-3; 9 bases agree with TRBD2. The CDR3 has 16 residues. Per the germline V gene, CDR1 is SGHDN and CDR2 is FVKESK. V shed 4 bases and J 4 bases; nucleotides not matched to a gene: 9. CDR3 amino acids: CASSRVSGRKSDTQYF. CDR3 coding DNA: TGTGCCAGCAGCCGGGTGAGCGGGAGGAAATCAGATACGCAGTATTTT.

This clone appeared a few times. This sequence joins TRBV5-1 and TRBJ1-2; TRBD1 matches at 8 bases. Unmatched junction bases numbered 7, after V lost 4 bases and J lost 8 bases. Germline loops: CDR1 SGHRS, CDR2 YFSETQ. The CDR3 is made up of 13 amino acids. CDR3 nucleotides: TGCGCCAGCAGCCCGGACAGGGAGGAAGGCTACACCTTC. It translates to CASSPDREEGYTF.

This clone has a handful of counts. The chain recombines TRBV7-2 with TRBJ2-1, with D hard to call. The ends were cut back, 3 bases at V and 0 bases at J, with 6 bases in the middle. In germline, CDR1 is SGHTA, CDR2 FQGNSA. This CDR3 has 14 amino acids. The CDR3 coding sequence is TGTGCCAGCAGCTTGGCTAGCTCCTACAATGAGCAGTTCTTC. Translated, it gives CASSLASSYNEQFF.

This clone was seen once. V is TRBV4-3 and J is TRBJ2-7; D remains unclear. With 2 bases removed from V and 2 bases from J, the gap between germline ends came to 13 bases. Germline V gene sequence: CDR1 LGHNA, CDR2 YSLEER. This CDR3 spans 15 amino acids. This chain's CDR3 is CASSQTLLAAYEQYF. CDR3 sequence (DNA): TGCGCCAGCAGCCAAACCCTTTTAGCCGCCTACGAGCAGTACTTC.

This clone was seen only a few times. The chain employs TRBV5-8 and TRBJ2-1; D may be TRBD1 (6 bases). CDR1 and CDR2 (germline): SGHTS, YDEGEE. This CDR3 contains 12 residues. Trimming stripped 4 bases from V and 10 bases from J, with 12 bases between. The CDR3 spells CASSKLRGEQFF. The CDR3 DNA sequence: TGTGCCAGCAGCAAGCTAAGGGGGGAGCAGTTCTTC.

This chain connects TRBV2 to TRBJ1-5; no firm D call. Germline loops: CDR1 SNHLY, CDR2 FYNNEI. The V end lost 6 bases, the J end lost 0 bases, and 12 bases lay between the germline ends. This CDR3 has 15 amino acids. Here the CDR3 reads CASRPSDLSNQPQHF. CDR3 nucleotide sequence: TGTGCCAGCAGGCCCTCCGACCTTAGCAATCAGCCCCAGCATTTT. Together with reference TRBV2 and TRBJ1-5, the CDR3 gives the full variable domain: EPEVTQTPSHQVTQMGQEVILRCVPISNHLYFYWYRQILGQKVEFLVSFYNNEISEKSEIFDDQFSVERPDGSNFTLKIRSTKLEDSAMYFCASRPSDLSNQPQHFGDGTRLSIL.

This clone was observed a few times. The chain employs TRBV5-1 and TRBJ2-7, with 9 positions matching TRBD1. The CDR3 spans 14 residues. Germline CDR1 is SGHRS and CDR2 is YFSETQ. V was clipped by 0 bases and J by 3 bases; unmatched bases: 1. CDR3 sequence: CASSLEGQGYEQYF. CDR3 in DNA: TGCGCCAGCAGCTTGGAGGGACAGGGCTACGAGCAGTACTTC.

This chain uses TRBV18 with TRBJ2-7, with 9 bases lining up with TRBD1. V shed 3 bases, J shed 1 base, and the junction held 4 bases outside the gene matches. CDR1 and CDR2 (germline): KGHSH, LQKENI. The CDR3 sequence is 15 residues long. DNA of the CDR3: TGTGCCAGCTCACCGGGACAGGGTGGTTCCTACGAGCAGTACTTC. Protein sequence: CASSPGQGGSYEQYF.

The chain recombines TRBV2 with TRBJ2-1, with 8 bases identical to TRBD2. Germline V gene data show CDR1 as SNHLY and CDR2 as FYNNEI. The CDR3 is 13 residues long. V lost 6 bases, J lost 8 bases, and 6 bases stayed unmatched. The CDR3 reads CASRERELDEQFF. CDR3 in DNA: TGTGCCAGCAGGGAGCGGGAGCTTGATGAGCAGTTCTTC.

CDR3 in amino acids: CASSLVGGPGETQYF. Here the CDR3 DNA reads TGTGCCAGCAGCTTGGTTGGGGGGCCCGGCGAGACCCAGTACTTC. The chain has TRBV5-4 and TRBJ2-5; either TRBD1 or TRBD2 may supply D (6 bases each). Trimming removed 0 bases at V and 5 bases at J, with 14 bases between. Per germline, CDR1 SGHNT and CDR2 YYREEE (reference sequence). CDR3 length: 15 amino acids.

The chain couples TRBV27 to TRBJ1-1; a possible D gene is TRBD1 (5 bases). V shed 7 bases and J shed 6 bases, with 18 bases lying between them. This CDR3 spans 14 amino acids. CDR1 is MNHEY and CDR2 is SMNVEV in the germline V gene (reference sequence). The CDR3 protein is CASTSAGWDSEAFF. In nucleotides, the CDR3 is TGTGCCAGCACCTCGGCAGGTTGGGACTCTGAAGCTTTCTTT.

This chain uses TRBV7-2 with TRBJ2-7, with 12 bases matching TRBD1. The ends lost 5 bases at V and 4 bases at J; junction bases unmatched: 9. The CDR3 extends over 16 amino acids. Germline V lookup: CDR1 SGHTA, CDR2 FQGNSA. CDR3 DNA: TGTGCCAGCAGCCCCGGGACAGGGGGCTTCCTATACGAGCAGTACTTC. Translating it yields CASSPGTGGFLYEQYF.

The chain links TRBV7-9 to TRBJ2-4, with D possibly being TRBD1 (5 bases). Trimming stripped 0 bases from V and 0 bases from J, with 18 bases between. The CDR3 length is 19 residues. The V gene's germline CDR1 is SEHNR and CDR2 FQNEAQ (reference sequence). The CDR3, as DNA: TGTGCCAGCAGCTTAGCGAATGGAAGACAGCTTCTAGCCAAAAACATTCAGTACTTC. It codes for CASSLANGRQLLAKNIQYF. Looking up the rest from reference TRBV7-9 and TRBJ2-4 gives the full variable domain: DTGVSQNPRHKITKRGQNVTFRCDPISEHNRLYWYRQTLGQGPEFLTYFQNEAQLEKSRLLSDRFSAERPKGSFSTLEIQRTEQGDSAMYLCASSLANGRQLLAKNIQYFGAGTRLSVL.

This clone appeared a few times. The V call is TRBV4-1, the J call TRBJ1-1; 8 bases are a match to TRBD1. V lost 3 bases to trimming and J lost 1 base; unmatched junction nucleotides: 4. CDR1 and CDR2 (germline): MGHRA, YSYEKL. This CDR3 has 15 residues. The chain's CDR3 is CASSQTDRENTEAFF. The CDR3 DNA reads TGCGCCAGCAGCCAGACGGACAGGGAGAACACTGAAGCTTTCTTT.

The CDR3 bases are TGTGCCAGCAGCGTATGGGAAGGGGCCAACACTGAAGCTTTCTTT. Translation: CASSVWEGANTEAFF. This chain links TRBV9 with TRBJ1-1, with TRBD1 as a possible D gene (5 bases). The CDR3 spans 15 residues. Germline V gene lookup returns CDR1 SGDLS and CDR2 YYNGEE. V was cut by 1 base and J by 2 bases, with 12 bases left in between.

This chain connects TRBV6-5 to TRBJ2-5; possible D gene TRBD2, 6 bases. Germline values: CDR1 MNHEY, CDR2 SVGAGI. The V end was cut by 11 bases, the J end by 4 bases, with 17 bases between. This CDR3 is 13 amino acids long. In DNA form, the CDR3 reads TGTGCCGTGACGTCCGGGAGTGGAGAGACCCAGTACTTC. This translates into CAVTSGSGETQYF.

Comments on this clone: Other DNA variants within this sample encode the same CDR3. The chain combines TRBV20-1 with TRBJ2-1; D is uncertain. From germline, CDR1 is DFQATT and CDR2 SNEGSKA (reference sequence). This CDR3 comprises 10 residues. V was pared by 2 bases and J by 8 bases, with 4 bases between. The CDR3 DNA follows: TGCAGTGCTAGAAACGATGAGCAGTTCTTC. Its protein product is CSARNDEQFF.

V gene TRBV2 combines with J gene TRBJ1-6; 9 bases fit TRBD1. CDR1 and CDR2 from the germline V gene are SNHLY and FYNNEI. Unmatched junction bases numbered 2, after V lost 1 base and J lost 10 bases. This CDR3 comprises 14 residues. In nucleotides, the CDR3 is TGTGCCAGCAGTGAAGGGACAGGGGAATCACCCCTCCACTTT. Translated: CASSEGTGESPLHF.